This entry features one T cell receptor (beta chain) sequence. The antigen remains undetermined. This entry belongs to a study of post-analysis software for immune sequencing data. General study findings and limits: Analysis by F measure revealed that same-batch samples clustered strongly together. TRBV5-6, TRBV5-1 and TRBV20-1 were among five TRBV segments more frequent in patients than controls.

Included in the TCR beta cDNA libraries were unique molecular identifiers. The T cell input of roughly 0.9 to 10 million gave 400,000 to 500,000 cDNA molecules. TCRdb reprocessed the PCR reads with MiXCR, giving one entry per CDR3 protein. This sample yields about 820,000 distinct CDR3 sequences, of which 53% are seen a single time; about 4.5% belongs to the top ten. From germline, CDR1 is SEHNR and CDR2 FQNEAQ (reference sequence). V lost 2 bases to trimming and J lost 10 bases, with 18 bases between them. CDR3 length equals 16 residues. The clonotype was recovered from a girl under 18 with multiple sclerosis. The chain is built from TRBV7-9 and TRBJ1-6, with D perhaps matching TRBD1 (5 bases). Sequencing used blood. CDR3 coding DNA: TGTGCCAGCAGCTTAAACGAGCCGGGGGTGGGCTCACCCCTCCACTTT. Translation gives CASSLNEPGVGSPLHF.